Listed here is a single TCR beta chain. What it recognizes is unknown. In the library, individual cDNA molecules carried attached unique molecular identifiers. TCRdb recomputed calls from the 5' RACE reads with MiXCR, one row per CDR3 protein. The table lists some 64,000 distinct CDR3 sequences, roughly 8.2% of them singletons. This CDR3 is 14 amino acids long. The sample comes from a study of early T cells in non-severe SARS-CoV-2 infection. Background on the study: The authors sequenced bulk RNA from unsorted whole blood, leaving chains unpaired. Study outcomes and limitations: Matches to VDJdb favored anti-spike CD8 responses and missed private and CD4 specificities.

V is TRBV21-1 and J is TRBJ1-2; the D segment call TRBD1 is taken from the table without a DNA check. TRBV21-1 is a listed pseudogene. Sample: whole blood, taken at baseline. This receptor was obtained from an adult who was a healthcare worker with PCR-confirmed SARS-CoV-2 infection or an uninfected control (not recorded which). The CDR3 sequence is CASTLLGGHYGYTF. Written as DNA, the CDR3 is TGTGCCAGCACCCTCCTCGGGGGGCACTATGGCTACACCTTC.